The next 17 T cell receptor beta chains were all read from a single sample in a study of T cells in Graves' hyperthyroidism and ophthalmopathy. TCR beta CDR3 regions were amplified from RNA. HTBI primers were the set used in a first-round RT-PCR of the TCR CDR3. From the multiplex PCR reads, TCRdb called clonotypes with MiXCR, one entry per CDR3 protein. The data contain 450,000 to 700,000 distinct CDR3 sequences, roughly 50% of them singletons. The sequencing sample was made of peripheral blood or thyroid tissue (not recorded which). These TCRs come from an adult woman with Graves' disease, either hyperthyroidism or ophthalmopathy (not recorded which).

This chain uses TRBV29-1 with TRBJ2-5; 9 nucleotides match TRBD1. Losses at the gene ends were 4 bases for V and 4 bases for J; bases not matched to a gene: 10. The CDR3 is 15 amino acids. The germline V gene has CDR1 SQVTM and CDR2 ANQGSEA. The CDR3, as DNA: TGCAGCGTTGGAGAACAGGGGGCGCGACTAGAGACCCAGTACTTC. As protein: CSVGEQGARLETQYF.

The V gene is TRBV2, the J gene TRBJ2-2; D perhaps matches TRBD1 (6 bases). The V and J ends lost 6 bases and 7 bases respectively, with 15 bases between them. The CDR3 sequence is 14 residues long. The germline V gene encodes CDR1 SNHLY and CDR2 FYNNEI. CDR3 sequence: CASRPGQDSGELFF. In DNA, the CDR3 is TGTGCCAGCAGACCGGGACAAGACAGCGGGGAGCTGTTTTTT.

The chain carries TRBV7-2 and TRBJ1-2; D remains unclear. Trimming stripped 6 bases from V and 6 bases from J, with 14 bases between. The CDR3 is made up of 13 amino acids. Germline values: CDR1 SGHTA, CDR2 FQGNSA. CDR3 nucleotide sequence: TGTGCCAGCAGATACGGACCGGCGGATGGCTACACCTTC. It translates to CASRYGPADGYTF.

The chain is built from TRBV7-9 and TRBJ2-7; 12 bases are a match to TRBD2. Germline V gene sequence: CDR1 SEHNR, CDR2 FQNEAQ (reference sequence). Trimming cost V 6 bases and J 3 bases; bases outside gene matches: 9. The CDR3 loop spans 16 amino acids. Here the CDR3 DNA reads TGTGCCAGCAGTCCGGTGGGGACTAGCGGGCTCTACGAGCAGTACTTC. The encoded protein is CASSPVGTSGLYEQYF.

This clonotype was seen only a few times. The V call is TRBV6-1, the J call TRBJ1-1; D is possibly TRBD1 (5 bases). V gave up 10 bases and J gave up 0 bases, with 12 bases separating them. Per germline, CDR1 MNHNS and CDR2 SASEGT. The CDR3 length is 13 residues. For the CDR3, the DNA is TGTGCCACCTCCAGGGTTCTGAACACTGAAGCTTTCTTT. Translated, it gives CATSRVLNTEAFF.

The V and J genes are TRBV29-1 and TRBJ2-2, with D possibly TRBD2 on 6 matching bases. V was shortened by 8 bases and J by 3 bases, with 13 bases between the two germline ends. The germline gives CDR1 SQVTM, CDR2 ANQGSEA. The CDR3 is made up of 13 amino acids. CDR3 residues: CSIGGLYTGELFF. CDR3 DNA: TGCAGCATTGGGGGACTGTACACCGGGGAGCTGTTTTTT.

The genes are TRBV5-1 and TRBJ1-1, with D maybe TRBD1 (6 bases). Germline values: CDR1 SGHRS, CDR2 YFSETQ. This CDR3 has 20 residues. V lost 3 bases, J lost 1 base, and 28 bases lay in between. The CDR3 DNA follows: TGCGCCAGCAGCTCTAGGGGGTTGGGACCGACCCGGAGGGAGAACACTGAAGCTTTCTTT. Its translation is CASSSRGLGPTRRENTEAFF.

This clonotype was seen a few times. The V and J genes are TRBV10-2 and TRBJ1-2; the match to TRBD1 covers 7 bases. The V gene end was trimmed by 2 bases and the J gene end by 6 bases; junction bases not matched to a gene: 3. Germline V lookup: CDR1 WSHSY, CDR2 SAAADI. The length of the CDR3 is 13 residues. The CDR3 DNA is TGCGCCAGCAGTGAGACAGGGGTAGATGGCTACACCTTC. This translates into CASSETGVDGYTF.

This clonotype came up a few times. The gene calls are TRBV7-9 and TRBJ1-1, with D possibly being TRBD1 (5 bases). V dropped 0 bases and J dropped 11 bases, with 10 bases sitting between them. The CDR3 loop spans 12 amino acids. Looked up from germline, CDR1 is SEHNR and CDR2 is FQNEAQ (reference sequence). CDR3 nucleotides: TGTGCCAGCAGCTTAGCGCGCAGGGATGCTTTCTTT. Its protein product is CASSLARRDAFF.

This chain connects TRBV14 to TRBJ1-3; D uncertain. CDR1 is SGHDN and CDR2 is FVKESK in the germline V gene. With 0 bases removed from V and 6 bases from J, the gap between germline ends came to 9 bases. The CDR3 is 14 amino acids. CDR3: CASSQENRPNTIYF. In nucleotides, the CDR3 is TGTGCCAGCAGCCAAGAAAACAGACCAAACACCATATATTTT.

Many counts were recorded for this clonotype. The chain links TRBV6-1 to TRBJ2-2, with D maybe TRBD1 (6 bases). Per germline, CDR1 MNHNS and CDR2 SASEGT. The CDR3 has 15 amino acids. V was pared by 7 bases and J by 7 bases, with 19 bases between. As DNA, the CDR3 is TGTGCCAGCACCCTGGGACATCGCGAGGGCGGGGAGCTGTTTTTT. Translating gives CASTLGHREGGELFF.

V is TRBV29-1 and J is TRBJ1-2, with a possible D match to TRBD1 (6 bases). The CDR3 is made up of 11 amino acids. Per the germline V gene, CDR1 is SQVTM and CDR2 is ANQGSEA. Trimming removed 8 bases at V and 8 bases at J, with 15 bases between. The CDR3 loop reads CSLVSGEGYTF. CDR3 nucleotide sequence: TGCAGCTTAGTTTCAGGGGAAGGCTACACCTTC. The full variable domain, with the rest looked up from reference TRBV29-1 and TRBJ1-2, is SAVISQKPSRDICQRGTSLTIQCQVDSQVTMMFWYRQQPGQSLTLIATANQGSEATYESGFVIDKFPISRPNLTFSTLTVSNMSPEDSSIYLCSLVSGEGYTFGSGTRLTVV.

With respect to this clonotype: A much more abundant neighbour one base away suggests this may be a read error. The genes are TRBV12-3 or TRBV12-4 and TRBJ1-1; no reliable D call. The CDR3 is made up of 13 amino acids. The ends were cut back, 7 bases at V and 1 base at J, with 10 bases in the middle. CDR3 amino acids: CASNWSENTEAFF. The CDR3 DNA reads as TGTGCCAGCAATTGGTCAGAGAACACTGAAGCTTTCTTT.

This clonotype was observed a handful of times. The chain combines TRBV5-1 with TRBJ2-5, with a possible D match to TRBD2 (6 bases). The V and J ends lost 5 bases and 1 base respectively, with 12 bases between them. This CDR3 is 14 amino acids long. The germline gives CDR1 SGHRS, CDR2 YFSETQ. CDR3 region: CASRVDSGQETQYF. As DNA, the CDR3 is TGCGCCAGCAGGGTTGATAGCGGCCAAGAGACCCAGTACTTC.

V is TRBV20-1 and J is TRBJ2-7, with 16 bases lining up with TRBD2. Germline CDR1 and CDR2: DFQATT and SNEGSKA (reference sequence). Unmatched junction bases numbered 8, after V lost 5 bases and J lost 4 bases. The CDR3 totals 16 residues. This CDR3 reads CSAGTSGRAGAYEQYF. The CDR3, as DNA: TGCAGTGCTGGGACTAGCGGGAGGGCCGGGGCGTACGAGCAGTACTTC.

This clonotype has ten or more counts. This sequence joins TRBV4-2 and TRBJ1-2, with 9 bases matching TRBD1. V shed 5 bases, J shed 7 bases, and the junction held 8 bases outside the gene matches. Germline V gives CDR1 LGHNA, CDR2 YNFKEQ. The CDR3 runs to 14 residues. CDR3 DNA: TGTGCCAGCAGCGAGGGACAGGGTGTCGGTGGCTACACCTTC. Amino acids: CASSEGQGVGGYTF.

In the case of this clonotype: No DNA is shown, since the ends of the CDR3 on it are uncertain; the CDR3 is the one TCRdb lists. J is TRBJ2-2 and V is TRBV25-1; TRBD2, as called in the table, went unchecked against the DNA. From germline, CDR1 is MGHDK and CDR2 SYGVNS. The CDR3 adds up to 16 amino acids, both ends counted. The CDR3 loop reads CACSASGTRNAGELFF.